This entry lists 24 T cell receptor beta chains sequenced from one sample in a study of response to subunit inactivated influenza vaccine. TCRdb re-called the RT-PCR reads with MiXCR, one entry per CDR3 protein. Of 550,000 to 800,000 distinct CDR3 sequences in the sample, approximately 14% are singletons; the top ten hold 11%. The sample consisted of PBMCs from blood, taken about 11 days after vaccination. These receptors were collected from a man between 50 and 59 years old who received an inactivated influenza vaccine.

This clonotype has a handful of counts. The rearrangement uses TRBV4-1 and TRBJ2-5; D might be TRBD1 (5 bases). The V and J ends lost 1 base and 2 bases respectively, with 8 bases between them. The CDR3 runs to 14 residues. The V gene's germline CDR1 is MGHRA and CDR2 YSYEKL. CDR3 nucleotide sequence: TGCGCCAGCAGCCAAGTAGGACAACAAGAGACCCAGTACTTC. Translation gives CASSQVGQQETQYF.

The gene calls are TRBV7-9 and TRBJ2-3; 12 bases agree with TRBD2. Looked up from germline, CDR1 is SEHNR and CDR2 is FQNEAQ (reference sequence). The CDR3 sequence is 14 residues long. V dropped 0 bases and J dropped 15; count of bases not matched to a gene: 7. CDR3 nucleotides: TGTGCCAGCAGCTTAGCCGAACGACTAGCGGGAGAATATTTT. This gives the protein CASSLAERLAGEYF.

This clonotype was counted only a few times. The chain combines TRBV5-1 with TRBJ1-1; D remains ambiguous. This CDR3 has 14 residues. Germline lookup yields CDR1 SGHRS and CDR2 YFSETQ. V lost 4 bases, J lost 2 bases, and 12 bases lay in between. The CDR3: CASSGEVGNTEAFF. DNA for the CDR3: TGCGCCAGCAGCGGAGAAGTGGGAAACACTGAAGCTTTCTTT.

The chain is built from TRBV11-2 and TRBJ2-1; TRBD2 matches at 9 bases. The CDR3 runs to 16 residues. With V trimmed by 1 base and J by 6 bases, 7 bases remained unmatched. Germline assignment: CDR1 SGHAT and CDR2 FQNNGV. Here the CDR3 DNA reads TGTGCCAGCAGCTTAGTAGGTAGCGGGGGCACCAATGAGCAGTTCTTC. Translating gives CASSLVGSGGTNEQFF.

There are a few counts of this clonotype. The rearrangement links TRBV6-2 or TRBV6-3 to TRBJ2-6; D perhaps matches TRBD2 (6 bases). Between the trimmed V and J ends, which lost 4 bases and 0 bases, there was a span of 10 bases. Germline CDR1 reads MNHEY; CDR2 reads SVGEGT. This CDR3 spans 16 amino acids. CDR3 sequence (DNA): TGTGCCAGCAGTTGGGGACTCCACTCTGGGGCCAACGTCCTGACTTTC. Residues: CASSWGLHSGANVLTF.

This clonotype occurred a few times. This chain connects TRBV29-1 to TRBJ2-5; a weak D match, TRBD1 (5 bases). From germline, CDR1 is SQVTM and CDR2 ANQGSEA. The CDR3 has 13 amino acids. V was shortened by 7 bases and J by 1 base, with 13 bases between the two germline ends. Here the CDR3 DNA reads TGCAGCGCAAAACCCACAGGCCAAGAGACCCAGTACTTC. Translation gives CSAKPTGQETQYF. Full variable domain (remainder filled in from reference TRBV29-1 and TRBJ2-5): SAVISQKPSRDICQRGTSLTIQCQVDSQVTMMFWYRQQPGQSLTLIATANQGSEATYESGFVIDKFPISRPNLTFSTLTVSNMSPEDSSIYLCSAKPTGQETQYFGPGTRLLVL.

This clonotype was counted only a few times. J is TRBJ2-2 and V is TRBV30; 12 bases are a match to TRBD2. Trimming took 5 bases from V and 2 from J; bases not matched to a gene: 6. The CDR3 has 16 residues. Per germline, CDR1 GTSNPN and CDR2 SVGIG (reference sequence). CDR3 amino acids: CAWATSGSGNTGELFF. The CDR3 region has the DNA TGTGCCTGGGCGACTAGCGGGAGTGGTAACACCGGGGAGCTGTTTTTT.

CDR3: CSARDRWGSGSYEQYF. CDR3 nucleotides: TGCAGTGCTAGAGATCGGTGGGGTAGCGGGAGTTACGAGCAGTACTTC. The chain employs TRBV20-1 and TRBJ2-7, with 9 bases aligning to TRBD2. This CDR3 region has 16 residues. From germline, CDR1 is DFQATT and CDR2 SNEGSKA (reference sequence). V lost 0 bases to trimming and J lost 4 bases; unmatched junction nucleotides: 10.

This clonotype was detected ten times or more. The genes are TRBV10-3 and TRBJ2-1, with 8 bases identical to TRBD1. The junction had 9 bases not matched to a gene; V was cut back by 4 bases and J by 4 bases. CDR3 size: 16 residues. Germline V gene data show CDR1 as ENHRY and CDR2 as SYGVKD. CDR3 region: CAISGGTGKNYNEQFF. CDR3 DNA sequence: TGTGCCATCAGTGGGGGGACAGGTAAAAATTACAATGAGCAGTTCTTC.

CDR3 loop: CSARDLKTQETQYF. CDR3 bases: TGCAGTGCTAGAGATCTTAAGACTCAAGAGACCCAGTACTTC. The chain is built from TRBV20-1 and TRBJ2-5; D not resolved. Germline loops: CDR1 DFQATT, CDR2 SNEGSKA (reference sequence). V dropped 0 bases and J dropped 2 bases, with 10 bases sitting between them. The CDR3 length is 14 residues.

This clonotype occurred a few times. The chain combines TRBV7-9 with TRBJ2-1; no reliable D call. Trimming took 5 bases from V and 6 from J, leaving 17 bases between them. Germline assignment: CDR1 SEHNR and CDR2 FQNEAQ (reference sequence). The CDR3 has 15 amino acids. DNA for the CDR3: TGTGCCAGCAGCGTGGACCTGTTGGTAGTCAATGAGCAGTTCTTC. Its translation is CASSVDLLVVNEQFF.

Ten or more counts support this clonotype. The chain carries TRBV6-2 or TRBV6-3 and TRBJ2-1; D unresolved. The V gene lost 5 bases and the J gene lost 9 bases, with 23 bases spanning the gap. CDR3 length equals 16 residues. Germline-derived CDR1 and CDR2 are MNHEY and SVGEGT. The CDR3 DNA reads as TGTGCCAGCAGTCCCGATTTCCTCGATGCTAGTTTTGAGCAGTTCTTC. This codes for CASSPDFLDASFEQFF.

This sequence joins TRBV7-2 and TRBJ1-5, with D perhaps TRBD1 (6 bases). The CDR3 sequence is 15 residues long. The germline V gene has CDR1 SGHTA and CDR2 FQGNSA. V dropped 5 bases and J dropped 4 bases, with 15 bases sitting between them. The CDR3 DNA is TGTGCCAGCAGCCAACAGGCAGGGGTTAATCAGCCCCAGCATTTT. Translating gives CASSQQAGVNQPQHF.

V is TRBV20-1 and J is TRBJ1-2; D unclear. Germline CDR1 is DFQATT and CDR2 is SNEGSKA (reference sequence). The CDR3 contains 14 residues. Trimming pared 2 bases from V and 2 bases from J, leaving 12 bases between. The CDR3 DNA reads TGCAGTGCTAGACAGGCCAAGGAAAACTATGGCTACACCTTC. This sequence encodes CSARQAKENYGYTF.

This clonotype came up a few times. The rearrangement uses TRBV30 and TRBJ1-1; no clear D. The CDR3 is 9 amino acids. Germline values: CDR1 GTSNPN, CDR2 SVGIG (reference sequence). Trimming removed 3 bases at V and 6 bases at J, with 2 bases between. The CDR3 sequence is CAWSPEAFF. The CDR3 DNA follows: TGTGCCTGGAGCCCTGAAGCTTTCTTT.

This clonotype appeared a few times. The chain uses TRBV20-1 and TRBJ2-7; D is unresolved. The V and J ends lost 5 bases and 0 bases respectively, with 11 bases between them. The CDR3 runs 13 residues. Germline V lookup: CDR1 DFQATT, CDR2 SNEGSKA (reference sequence). The CDR3 DNA is TGCAGTGCTCGACATGTAAGCTCCTACGAGCAGTACTTC. This sequence encodes CSARHVSSYEQYF.

This clonotype was seen a handful of times. The chain links TRBV9 to TRBJ2-2; D might be TRBD1 or TRBD2, each matching 6 bases. The germline V and J ends were trimmed by 1 base and 4 bases, with 14 bases remaining between them. The CDR3 totals 16 residues. From germline, CDR1 is SGDLS and CDR2 YYNGEE. For the CDR3, the DNA is TGTGCCAGCAGCGTAAGGGGGGCAGACCCCACCGGGGAGCTGTTTTTT. Translated: CASSVRGADPTGELFF.

The chain carries TRBV4-3 and TRBJ2-5; 11 positions match TRBD1. Trimming removed 0 bases from V and 8 bases from J; junction bases left unmatched: 8. Germline V gives CDR1 LGHNA, CDR2 YSLEER. The CDR3 loop spans 16 amino acids. The CDR3 DNA sequence: TGCGCCAGCAGCCAAGACCGGGACAGGGGGTTTAGTACCCAGTACTTC. This codes for CASSQDRDRGFSTQYF.

This clonotype appeared many times. The chain links TRBV28 to TRBJ2-7; D ambiguous. V lost 5 bases to trimming and J lost 9 bases, with 17 bases between them. CDR3 size: 13 residues. In germline, CDR1 is MDHEN, CDR2 SYDVKM. In DNA form, the CDR3 reads TGTGCCAGCAGTCGCGAGCCCGCCCTCGGGCAGTACTTC. Its protein product is CASSREPALGQYF.

The chain employs TRBV4-1 and TRBJ2-5, with TRBD2 matching over 8 bases. The V segment lost 1 base and the J segment 5 bases; nucleotides outside the gene matches: 3. This CDR3 is 14 amino acids long. Germline CDR1 MGHRA, CDR2 YSYEKL. For the CDR3, the DNA is TGCGCCAGCAGCCAAGGCAGCGGGAGTGAGACCCAGTACTTC. Translation: CASSQGSGSETQYF.

V usage is TRBV10-3 and J usage is TRBJ1-2; 8 nucleotides match TRBD1. V shed 10 bases, J shed 4 bases, and the junction held 11 bases outside the gene matches. Germline-derived CDR1 and CDR2 are ENHRY and SYGVKD. There are 14 residues in the CDR3. The CDR3 is CATLQLQGVYGYTF. The DNA for the CDR3 is TGTGCCACGTTACAACTACAGGGGGTCTATGGCTACACCTTC.

This clonotype was picked up a small number of times. The chain recombines TRBV20-1 with TRBJ2-3; tentative D call: TRBD2 (5 bases). The CDR3 runs 14 residues. The V and J ends lost 0 bases and 4 bases respectively, with 11 bases between them. Germline values: CDR1 DFQATT, CDR2 SNEGSKA (reference sequence). This chain's CDR3 is CSARDGGAPDTQYF. For the CDR3, the DNA is TGCAGTGCTAGAGATGGAGGAGCTCCAGATACGCAGTATTTT.

This rearrangement joins TRBV6-1 to TRBJ2-5; D is possibly TRBD1 (6 bases). This CDR3 has 16 residues. Per germline, CDR1 MNHNS and CDR2 SASEGT. Trimming stripped 6 bases from V and 2 bases from J, with 19 bases between. CDR3 region: CASRRIQGRGQETQYF. The CDR3 DNA follows: TGTGCCAGCAGACGTATACAGGGTAGGGGGCAAGAGACCCAGTACTTC.

This clonotype appeared many times. This CDR3 reads CASSGVSYNEQFF. The CDR3 DNA reads TGTGCCAGCAGCGGGGTATCCTACAATGAGCAGTTCTTC. The J gene is TRBJ2-1, the V gene TRBV7-9, with no clear D. The V and J ends lost 5 bases and 1 base respectively, with 6 bases between them. This CDR3 spans 13 amino acids. Germline V lookup: CDR1 SEHNR, CDR2 FQNEAQ (reference sequence).